This T cell receptor (beta chain) is drawn from a study of blood T cells in healthy people across ages. Germline CDR1 SQVTM, CDR2 ANQGSEA. This CDR3 region has 12 residues. Trimming left V 4 bases short and J 1 base short, with 5 bases between. Primed by a sample-barcoded 5' primer and a J-beta primer mix, a second PCR proceeded for 7 to 11 cycles. TCRdb re-analysed the 5' RACE reads in MiXCR, keeping a single row per CDR3 protein. The sample holds almost 300,000 distinct CDR3 sequences, around 29% seen once. The chain has TRBV29-1 and TRBJ1-3; D uncertain. Sequenced input: blood. The sequence came from a woman in her sixties or seventies in good health. Here the CDR3 reads CSVVKSGNTIYF. The CDR3 nucleotides are TGCAGCGTTGTGAAGTCTGGAAACACCATATATTTT.